A selection of T cell receptor beta chains follows, all from one sample in a study of blood T cell repertoires in COVID-19. The assay was immunoSEQ multiplex PCR, and TCRdb's table has in-frame clones only and misses some. Here the sample spans about 220,000 clones, 75% to 90% being singletons. Sequencing was done on a sample of peripheral blood. These receptors were obtained from a human donor in a cohort sampled during active COVID-19. The CDR3 runs from the conserved cysteine through the conserved F or W. A D gene is named only where the DNA matches it firmly. Size values are once, few and many counts, or a class for expanded clones, and some rows have none.

j_call v_call d_call clone_size cdr3_aa cdr3_nt
TRBJ2-7 TRBV4-3 . few CASSQDLGGGYEQYF TGCGCCAGCAGCCAAGATTTAGGGGGGGGGTACGAGCAGTACTTC
TRBJ1-5 TRBV5-6 . . CASSLRGYSNQPQHF TGTGCCAGCAGCTTGAGGGGGTATAGCAATCAGCCCCAGCATTTT
TRBJ2-7 TRBV4-1 TRBD1 few CASSQGTGLAYEQYF TGCGCCAGCAGCCAGGGGACAGGGCTAGCCTACGAGCAGTACTTC
TRBJ2-6 TRBV6-1 . . CASSDRIIPGANVLTF TGTGCCAGCAGTGACAGAATTATTCCTGGGGCCAACGTCCTGACTTTC
TRBJ2-7 TRBV2 . few CASIEGQGNPYEQYF TGTGCCAGCATCGAGGGGCAGGGGAACCCCTACGAGCAGTACTTC
TRBJ1-1 TRBV6-2/TRBV6-3 . . CASSYSMEGGWRTEAFF TGTGCCAGCAGTTACTCGATGGAGGGAGGTTGGAGGACTGAAGCTTTCTTT
TRBJ1-4 TRBV28 . . CASSLLVGGQEDEKLFF TGTGCCAGCAGTTTATTGGTCGGGGGTCAGGAGGATGAAAAACTGTTTTTT
TRBJ1-6 TRBV3-1/TRBV3-2 TRBD1 . CASSQRRDRIGSSYNSPLHF TGTGCCAGCAGCCAACGCCGGGACAGAATTGGTAGCTCCTATAATTCACCCCTCCACTTT
TRBJ1-5 TRBV7-8 TRBD1 . CASSAARGSSNQPQHF TGTGCCAGCAGCGCAGCCAGGGGGAGCAGCAATCAGCCCCAGCATTTT
TRBJ1-3 TRBV5-1 . . CASSSQGSTGNTIYF TGCGCCAGCAGCTCACAGGGATCGACTGGAAACACCATATATTTT
TRBJ2-1 TRBV27 . few CASSDGQLTYNEQFF TGTGCCAGCAGTGACGGACAACTTACCTACAATGAGCAGTTCTTC
TRBJ2-3 TRBV5-5 . . CASSQGERAFTDTQYF TGTGCCAGCAGCCAGGGGGAGCGGGCTTTCACAGATACGCAGTATTTT
TRBJ1-2 TRBV5-5 TRBD1 . CASSRDRGQGYTF TGTGCCAGCAGCCGGGACAGGGGGCAGGGCTACACCTTC
TRBJ2-7 TRBV7-2 TRBD2 . CASSFGLEIYEQYF TGTGCCAGCAGCTTCGGACTAGAGATCTACGAGCAGTACTTC
TRBJ1-4 TRBV30 . . CAWRQELNEKLFF TGTGCCTGGAGACAGGAATTAAATGAAAAACTGTTTTTT
TRBJ1-6 TRBV10-3 TRBD1 . CAISETRDRGNSPLHF TGTGCCATCAGTGAGACTCGGGACAGGGGGAATTCACCCCTCCACTTT
TRBJ2-7 TRBV6-6 TRBD1 few CASSPGQSFQLHYEQYF TGTGCCAGCAGTCCGGGACAGTCCTTCCAATTGCACTACGAGCAGTACTTC
TRBJ2-3 TRBV7-2 TRBD2 . CASSRAGGPTDTQYF TGTGCCAGCAGCCGGGCGGGAGGGCCAACAGATACGCAGTATTTT
TRBJ1-5 TRBV28 TRBD1 . CASNSPGQGDQPQHF TGTGCCAGCAACTCTCCTGGACAGGGGGATCAGCCCCAGCATTTT
TRBJ2-7 TRBV24-1 . . CATSDTGTDPNEQYF TGTGCCACCAGTGATACCGGGACTGATCCTAACGAGCAGTACTTC
TRBJ1-1 TRBV10-3 . . CAISEGRGTEAFF TGTGCCATCAGTGAAGGCAGGGGCACTGAAGCTTTCTTT
TRBJ2-5 TRBV6-5 . . CASSYSTREETQYF TGTGCCAGCAGTTACTCGACTAGGGAAGAGACCCAGTACTTC
TRBJ2-7 TRBV7-2 . . CASSINPTYSYEQYF TGTGCCAGCAGTATAAACCCCACTTACTCCTACGAGCAGTACTTC
TRBJ2-7 TRBV7-8 . . CASSFSSLTSYEQYF TGTGCCAGCAGCTTCTCTAGTCTGACCTCCTACGAGCAGTACTTC
TRBJ1-4 TRBV4-2 TRBD1 . CASSPGQGKSEKLFF TGTGCCAGCAGCCCTGGACAGGGGAAGAGTGAAAAACTGTTTTTT
TRBJ2-5 TRBV19 TRBD2 . CANSTASGQYF TGTGCCAATAGTACCGCTAGCGGTCAGTACTTC
TRBJ1-6 TRBV5-1 TRBD1 . CASSSGQGYNSPLHF TGCGCCAGCAGCTCCGGACAGGGGTATAATTCACCCCTCCACTTT
TRBJ1-1 TRBV28 TRBD1 . CASSSDRSEAFF TGTGCCAGCAGTTCGGACAGGTCTGAAGCTTTCTTT
TRBJ2-7 TRBV19 . . CASSIMAGSSYEQYF TGTGCCAGTAGTATTATGGCGGGGAGCTCCTACGAGCAGTACTTC
TRBJ1-6 TRBV11-3 TRBD1 . CASSQGQGDNSPLHF TGTGCCAGCAGTCAAGGACAGGGCGATAATTCACCCCTCCACTTT
TRBJ1-1 TRBV7-2 . once CASSPPGGAGTEAFF TGTGCCAGCAGCCCACCGGGGGGAGCAGGTACTGAAGCTTTCTTT
TRBJ2-1 TRBV27 . . CASTPGGGEQFF TGTGCCAGCACTCCCGGTGGGGGGGAGCAGTTCTTC
TRBJ1-2 TRBV25-1 . . CASSDARTLNYGYTF TGTGCCAGCAGTGACGCCCGGACACTAAACTATGGCTACACCTTC
TRBJ1-2 TRBV28 . . CASSKVQGVRGYTF TGTGCCAGCAGTAAGGTACAGGGCGTCCGGGGCTACACCTTC
TRBJ1-1 TRBV7-3 . few CASSLDSALNTEAFF TGTGCCAGCAGCTTAGACAGTGCCCTTAACACTGAAGCTTTCTTT